The 23 T cell receptor beta chains in this list originate from one sample, sequenced in a study of identical twins. MiXCR was run by TCRdb on the 5' RACE reads, yielding one entry per CDR3 protein. Of 550,000 to 700,000 distinct CDR3 sequences listed, approximately 21% are singletons. The sample was also reused in another study, on T cells expressing NK-cell markers.

The material sequenced was PBMCs. The source of these receptors is a woman under 30 in good health.

This clonotype was counted a few times. The chain links TRBV3-1 to TRBJ1-2; 7 nucleotides line up with TRBD1. CDR1 and CDR2 from the germline V gene are LGHDT and YNNKEL (reference sequence). The length of the CDR3 is 14 residues. Losses at the gene ends were 1 base for V and 7 bases for J; bases not matched to a gene: 6. CDR3 amino acids: CASSQVLGGSGYTF. CDR3 bases: TGTGCCAGCAGCCAAGTCCTAGGGGGCTCTGGCTACACCTTC.

The rearrangement joins TRBV20-1 to TRBJ2-7; D is unclear. The CDR3 is 14 amino acids. From germline, CDR1 is DFQATT and CDR2 SNEGSKA (reference sequence). Trimming stripped 1 base from V and 0 bases from J, with 10 bases between. CDR3 bases: TGCAGTGCTAGAGGCGGTCTTAGCTCCTACGAGCAGTACTTC. This translates into CSARGGLSSYEQYF.

This clonotype was counted between two and nine times. The chain recombines TRBV12-3 or TRBV12-4 with TRBJ1-6; 8 bases match TRBD1. V was clipped by 7 bases and J by 8 bases; unmatched bases: 10. This CDR3 spans 15 amino acids. This chain's CDR3 is CASTLRGTGYSPLHF. CDR3 nucleotides: TGTGCCAGCACCCTCCGGGGGACAGGATATTCACCCCTCCACTTT.

The chain recombines TRBV5-1 with TRBJ1-1, with D perhaps matching TRBD1 (5 bases). With 3 bases removed from V and 0 bases from J, the gap between germline ends came to 9 bases. The CDR3 has 14 amino acids. Germline V CDR1 and CDR2: SGHRS, YFSETQ. In nucleotides, the CDR3 is TGCGCCAGCAGCTCTCAGGGCGTGAACACTGAAGCTTTCTTT. Residues: CASSSQGVNTEAFF.

The chain recombines TRBV20-1 with TRBJ2-7; unclear D gene. The V gene lost 5 bases and the J gene lost 7 bases, with 9 bases spanning the gap. Germline CDR1 is DFQATT and CDR2 is SNEGSKA (reference sequence). The CDR3 covers 10 residues. CDR3 loop: CSAGDVEQYF. CDR3 bases: TGCAGTGCTGGGGATGTGGAGCAGTACTTC.

This clonotype was counted only a few times. The chain employs TRBV29-1 and TRBJ2-6; maybe TRBD1 (6 bases). The CDR3 sequence is 15 residues long. Germline values: CDR1 SQVTM, CDR2 ANQGSEA. Trimming took off 6 bases at V and 1 base at J, with 13 bases between the two ends. In DNA, the CDR3 is TGCAGCGTGAGGGGGAAGTTTTCTGGGGCCAACGTCCTGACTTTC. Its translation: CSVRGKFSGANVLTF. The entire variable domain, with the rest obtained from reference TRBV29-1 and TRBJ2-6, is as follows: SAVISQKPSRDICQRGTSLTIQCQVDSQVTMMFWYRQQPGQSLTLIATANQGSEATYESGFVIDKFPISRPNLTFSTLTVSNMSPEDSSIYLCSVRGKFSGANVLTFGAGSRLTVL.

This clonotype was seen only a few times. V and J are TRBV29-1 and TRBJ1-2; tentatively, D is TRBD1 (6 bases). Trimming pared 7 bases from V and 5 bases from J, leaving 20 bases between. The CDR3 has 14 amino acids. The germline gives CDR1 SQVTM, CDR2 ANQGSEA. In DNA, the CDR3 is TGCAGCGCCCTAATGGACGGACAGCGTTATGGCTACACCTTC. Amino acid sequence: CSALMDGQRYGYTF.

This clonotype was seen repeatedly, ten times or more. The chain has TRBV5-1 and TRBJ2-7; D may be TRBD1 (5 bases). Germline-derived CDR1 and CDR2 are SGHRS and YFSETQ. The V and J ends lost 1 base and 3 bases respectively, with 11 bases between them. The CDR3 is 14 amino acids. CDR3 sequence reads: CASSLRRGDYEQYF. CDR3 nucleotide sequence: TGCGCCAGCAGCTTGAGAAGGGGCGACTACGAGCAGTACTTC.

V and J are TRBV24-1 and TRBJ2-2; TRBD1 matches 10 bases. CDR1 and CDR2 from the germline V gene are KGHDR and SFDVKD. With V trimmed by 1 base and J by 4 bases, 2 bases remained unmatched. The CDR3 is 16 residues long. The CDR3 DNA is TGTGCCACCAGTGATTTTGGACAGGGGGGCACCGGGGAGCTGTTTTTT. Amino acids: CATSDFGQGGTGELFF.

The sample holds many counts of this clonotype. V and J are TRBV5-1 and TRBJ2-7; D assignment may be TRBD1 or TRBD2 (5 bases each). The CDR3 is 15 residues long. The germline gives CDR1 SGHRS, CDR2 YFSETQ. V dropped 5 bases and J dropped 0 bases, with 15 bases sitting between them. The CDR3 sequence is CASSFSGTDSYEQYF. The CDR3 DNA is TGCGCCAGCAGTTTCTCCGGGACGGACTCCTACGAGCAGTACTTC.

This clonotype was seen many times. The rearrangement uses TRBV10-3 and TRBJ2-1; 8 nucleotides align to TRBD2. CDR1 and CDR2 from the germline V gene are ENHRY and SYGVKD. Losses at the gene ends were 6 bases for V and 7 bases for J; bases not matched to a gene: 11. CDR3 length equals 15 residues. CDR3 sequence reads: CAISGGGVGLNEQFF. The CDR3 DNA follows: TGTGCCATCAGCGGGGGGGGGGTTGGCTTGAATGAGCAGTTCTTC.

The chain links TRBV5-1 to TRBJ1-5; D unclear. The V and J ends lost 4 bases and 4 bases respectively, with 12 bases between them. Germline loops: CDR1 SGHRS, CDR2 YFSETQ. The CDR3 is made up of 14 amino acids. As DNA, the CDR3 is TGCGCCAGCAGCCCCGAGGTTGGGAATCAGCCCCAGCATTTT. This gives the protein CASSPEVGNQPQHF.

Only one count was recorded for this clonotype. The J gene is TRBJ1-5, the V gene TRBV5-6, with a weak D call TRBD1 (6 bases). The length of the CDR3 is 14 residues. V was clipped by 1 base and J by 9 bases, with 14 bases between them. Germline V CDR1 and CDR2: SGHDT, YYEEEE. CDR3 bases: TGTGCCAGCAGCTTGTCAGGGGACCCATCGCCCCAGCATTTT. It specifies CASSLSGDPSPQHF.

The chain has TRBV12-3 or TRBV12-4 and TRBJ1-1; 7 bases agree with TRBD1. CDR3 length equals 14 residues. The V and J ends lost 8 bases and 3 bases, in that order; junction bases with no gene match: 9. The CDR3 DNA is TGTGCCAGCGGCTCGACAGGGAGGGACACTGAAGCTTTCTTT. Protein sequence: CASGSTGRDTEAFF.

The CDR3 here is CASSELGTVSSYEQYF. CDR3 nucleotides: TGCGCCAGCAGTGAGCTGGGGACAGTTAGCTCCTACGAGCAGTACTTC. The chain employs TRBV10-2 and TRBJ2-7, with TRBD1 identical over 7 bases. The CDR3 length is 16 residues. V was pared by 2 bases and J by 0 bases, with 7 bases of the junction left unmatched. Germline CDR1 and CDR2: WSHSY and SAAADI.

J is TRBJ1-1 and V is TRBV7-2; D not resolved. Trimming removed 3 bases from V and 11 bases from J, with 13 bases in between. The germline V gene encodes CDR1 SGHTA and CDR2 FQGNSA. The CDR3 contains 12 residues. This CDR3 reads CASSLVMVEAFF. The CDR3 coding sequence is TGTGCCAGCAGCTTGGTTATGGTGGAGGCTTTCTTT.

This clonotype was recorded a few times. The gene calls are TRBV9 and TRBJ2-1; D not resolved. The V and J ends lost 5 bases and 8 bases respectively, with 11 bases between them. This CDR3 comprises 12 residues. Per the germline V gene, CDR1 is SGDLS and CDR2 is YYNGEE. CDR3 sequence reads: CASRDPPHEQFF. The CDR3 nucleotides read TGTGCCAGCAGGGACCCTCCGCATGAGCAGTTCTTC.

This chain joins TRBV4-2 and TRBJ2-5; 13 bases are a match to TRBD2. The junction had 8 bases not matched to a gene; V was cut back by 3 bases and J by 1 base. Germline V gene sequence: CDR1 LGHNA, CDR2 YNFKEQ. This CDR3 is 18 amino acids long. The CDR3 is CASSQAFGTSGAQETQYF. The DNA for the CDR3 is TGTGCCAGCAGCCAGGCCTTTGGGACTAGCGGGGCCCAAGAGACCCAGTACTTC.

In its sample, this clonotype was seen many times. The chain links TRBV20-1 to TRBJ2-7; a weak D match, TRBD1 (5 bases). Germline CDR1 is DFQATT and CDR2 is SNEGSKA (reference sequence). The CDR3 sequence is 12 residues long. Deletions cut 2 bases from V and 6 bases from J, with 11 bases between. CDR3: CSARYRWGEQYF. The CDR3, as DNA: TGCAGTGCTAGATACAGGTGGGGCGAGCAGTACTTC.

The V call is TRBV20-1, the J call TRBJ2-7, with D perhaps matching TRBD1 (6 bases). CDR1 and CDR2 (germline): DFQATT, SNEGSKA (reference sequence). V was shortened by 3 bases and J by 3 bases, with 9 bases between the two germline ends. The CDR3 covers 12 residues. In DNA, the CDR3 is TGCAGTGCTAGTAGACAGGACTACGAGCAGTACTTC. Translating it yields CSASRQDYEQYF.

The gene calls are TRBV6-5 and TRBJ1-2, with a possible D match to TRBD1 (6 bases). Per the germline V gene, CDR1 is MNHEY and CDR2 is SVGAGI. With 4 bases removed from V and 2 bases from J, the gap between germline ends came to 14 bases. The CDR3 loop spans 15 amino acids. CDR3 loop: CASSFRQDPNYGYTF. CDR3 bases: TGTGCCAGCAGTTTTCGACAGGATCCGAACTATGGCTACACCTTC.

V is TRBV2 and J is TRBJ2-1; 10 nucleotides line up with TRBD2. Germline V gene sequence: CDR1 SNHLY, CDR2 FYNNEI. This CDR3 is 15 amino acids long. V was pared by 7 bases and J by 5 bases, with 8 bases of the junction left unmatched. The CDR3 loop is CASTLSGGANNEQFF. CDR3 DNA: TGTGCCAGCACCCTCAGCGGGGGGGCCAACAATGAGCAGTTCTTC.

The chain joins TRBV27 to TRBJ1-3, with D unclear. Germline V gene sequence: CDR1 MNHEY, CDR2 SMNVEV (reference sequence). The CDR3 sequence is 14 residues long. Trimming removed 5 bases at V and 1 base at J, with 9 bases between. The CDR3 nucleotides read TGTGCCAGCAGTCAGACGGCATCTGGAAACACCATATATTTT. Protein product: CASSQTASGNTIYF.